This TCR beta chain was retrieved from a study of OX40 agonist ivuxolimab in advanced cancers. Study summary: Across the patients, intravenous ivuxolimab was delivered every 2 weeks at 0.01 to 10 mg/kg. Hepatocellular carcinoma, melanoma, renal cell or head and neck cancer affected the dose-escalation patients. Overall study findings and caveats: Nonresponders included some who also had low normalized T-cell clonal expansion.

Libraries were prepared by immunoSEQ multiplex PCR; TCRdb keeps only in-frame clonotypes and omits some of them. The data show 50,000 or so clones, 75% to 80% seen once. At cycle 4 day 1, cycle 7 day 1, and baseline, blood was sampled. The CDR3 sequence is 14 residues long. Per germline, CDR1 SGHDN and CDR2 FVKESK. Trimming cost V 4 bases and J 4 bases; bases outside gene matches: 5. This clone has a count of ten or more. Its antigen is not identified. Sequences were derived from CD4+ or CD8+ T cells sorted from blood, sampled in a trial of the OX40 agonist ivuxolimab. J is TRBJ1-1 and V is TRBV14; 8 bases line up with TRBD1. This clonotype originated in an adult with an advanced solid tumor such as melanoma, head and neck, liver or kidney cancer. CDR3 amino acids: CASSPTGVITEAFF. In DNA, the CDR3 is TGTGCCAGCAGCCCGACAGGGGTGATCACTGAAGCTTTCTTT. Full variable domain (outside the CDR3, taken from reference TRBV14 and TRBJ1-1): EAGVTQFPSHSVIEKGQTVTLRCDPISGHDNLYWYRRVMGKEIKFLLHFVKESKQDESGMPNNRFLAERTGGTYSTLKVQPAELEDSGVYFCASSPTGVITEAFFGQGTRLTVV.